The entry below describes one T cell receptor beta chain. Its antigen is still unknown. The data originate from a study of T cell repertoires in cytomegalovirus infection. About the study: Well-studied HLA-B-restricted CMV epitopes were used in the study alongside recently identified HLA-C-restricted ones.

Overall study findings and caveats: HLA-C-restricted CMV-specific TCR beta clonotypes were dominant in the ex vivo response. The cumulative frequency of public TCR beta families distinguished individuals who carried CMV together with the relevant HLA.

TCRdb used MiXCR to reprocess the reads, holding one entry per CDR3 protein. This table holds about half a million distinct CDR3 sequences, about 33% found once. Trimming cost V 6 bases and J 1 base, with 8 bases left between them. Germline loops: CDR1 KGHDR, CDR2 SFDVKD. The CDR3 is 13 residues long. V is TRBV24-1 and J is TRBJ1-1, with D tentatively TRBD1 (5 bases). The material sequenced was cultured PBMCs, taken from culture after CMV antigen stimulation. The source is a human donor in good health (CMV status not recorded). Some clones in this sample may be carry-over from other donors' samples. In DNA, the CDR3 is TGTGCCACCAGTTCTGACAGGAACACTGAAGCTTTCTTT. Translation: CATSSDRNTEAFF.